This entry is about one T cell receptor (beta chain). Its antigen specificity is not known. Per-nucleotide qualities are absent, and no much larger clonotype sits a single base away. To sequence the TCRbeta CDR3 region, genomic DNA was isolated from the sorted cells. The immunoSEQ Assay was used for sequencing of TCRbeta CDR3 regions. Imported from immuneACCESS, the table was reduced by TCRdb to in-frame sequences with V and J called. These copies leave out some clones; in studies compared against another copy, an unresolved V gene accounts for under half, and the cause of the remainder is not known. The table for this sample lists tens of thousands of clones; 65% to 85% of them were counted only once. The ten largest clones take up around 1% of the sample. The data were taken from a study of OX40 agonist ivuxolimab in advanced cancers. The study in broad terms: Ivuxolimab was a fully human IgG2 agonistic monoclonal antibody targeting the costimulatory receptor OX40 (CD134). Intravenous ivuxolimab was administered to patients every 2 weeks at six dose levels: 0.01, 0.1, 0.3, 1.5, 3 and 10 mg/kg. Among the approximately 54 dose-escalation patients, approximately 20 had hepatocellular carcinoma, roughly 15 melanoma, 9 renal cell carcinoma and 9 head and neck cancer. A male proportion of nearly 85% and a mean age of approximately 58 years, ranging from 23 to 79, were recorded for the dose-escalation cohort. Patients were allowed to have had prior anti-PD-1, anti-PD-L1 or anti-CTLA-4 therapy, and around 40% of the dose-escalation patients had previously received checkpoint inhibitors. Three dose-escalation patients achieved partial responses, one with hepatocellular carcinoma and two with cutaneous melanoma. The purpose of peripheral TCRbeta sequencing was to test whether ivuxolimab changed TCR sequence diversity and led to clonal T-cell expansion. The paper covers the monotherapy dose-escalation part of the phase I ivuxolimab trial, which included N = 52 patients.

Patients with a history of autoimmune disease or receiving systemic immunosuppression were excluded from the trial. Peripheral blood for TCR sequencing was collected from all dose cohorts at baseline, on cycle 4 day 1, and on cycle 7 day 1. Samples were obtained from an open-label, multicenter, first-in-human phase I dose-escalation trial of ivuxolimab. Adults with locally advanced or metastatic melanoma, renal cell, hepatocellular, or head and neck squamous cell carcinoma were enrolled in the trial. Before TCR sequencing, CD4+ and CD8+ T cells were separately sorted from peripheral blood. General findings and caveats noted by the study authors: After ivuxolimab, CD8+ T cells had more expanded clones than CD4+ T cells on average. Which antigens the clonally expanded peripheral T cells were specific for was not determined. At doses from 0.1 to 3.0 mg/kg, clonal expansion was seen in both CD4+ and CD8+ blood T cells between baseline and week 6. Low levels of normalized T-cell clonal expansion were also seen in some patients who did not respond. In partial responders in the 0.1-3.0 mg/kg groups, normalized peripheral clonal expansion was found to be among the lowest, especially among CD8+ T cells.

This TCR was sampled from an adult with an advanced solid tumor such as melanoma, head and neck, liver or kidney cancer. The sample consisted of CD4+ or CD8+ T cells sorted from blood, taken in a trial of the OX40 agonist ivuxolimab.

DNA sequence: TGTGCCAGTAGCCCGGAGGGTTCCGCTAGAGGCTACACCTTC. This translates into CASSPEGSARGYTF. The rearranged segments are TRBV19 and TRBJ1-2; the D gene cannot be resolved reliably. CDR1 and CDR2, looked up from the germline V gene (reference sequence), are LNHDA and SQIVND. Deletion took 6 bases off V and 8 bases off J, with a span of 19 bases between the germline ends. From cysteine to phenylalanine, the CDR3 is 14 amino acids long. Just CDR3 DNA is preserved here, 42 bases in frame from base 1.